The entry that follows covers one T cell receptor (beta chain) sequence. Then a second PCR, running about 7 to 11 cycles, was carried out with a sample-barcoded 5' primer and a J-beta primer mix. TCRdb recomputed calls from the 5' RACE reads with MiXCR, one row per CDR3 protein. The sample includes fewer than 2,000,000 distinct CDR3 sequences, about 35% seen only once; the top ten take 11%. The sample comes from a study of blood T cells in healthy people across ages. From germline, CDR1 is LGHDT and CDR2 YNNKEL (reference sequence). CDR3 length equals 15 residues. The ends lost 1 base at V and 6 bases at J; junction bases unmatched: 6.

The sequence derives from a woman younger than 45 in good health. V usage is TRBV3-1 and J usage is TRBJ2-1; 7 bases agree with TRBD2. Sequenced: blood. The CDR3 is CASSQAGAGPNEQFF. The CDR3, as DNA: TGTGCCAGCAGCCAAGCGGGAGCGGGACCCAATGAGCAGTTCTTC.